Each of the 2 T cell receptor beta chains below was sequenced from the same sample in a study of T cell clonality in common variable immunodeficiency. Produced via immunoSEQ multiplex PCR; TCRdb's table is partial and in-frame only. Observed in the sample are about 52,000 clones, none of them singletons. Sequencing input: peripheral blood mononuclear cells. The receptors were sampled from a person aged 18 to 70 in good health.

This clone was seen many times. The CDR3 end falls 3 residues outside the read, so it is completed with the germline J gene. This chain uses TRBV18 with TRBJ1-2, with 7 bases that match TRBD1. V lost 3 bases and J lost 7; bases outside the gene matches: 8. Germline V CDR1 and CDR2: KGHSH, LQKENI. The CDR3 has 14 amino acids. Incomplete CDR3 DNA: TGTGCCAGCTCACCGGAGGGGGCGTTGGGTGGC. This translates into CASSPEGALGG. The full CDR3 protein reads CASSPEGALGGYTF.

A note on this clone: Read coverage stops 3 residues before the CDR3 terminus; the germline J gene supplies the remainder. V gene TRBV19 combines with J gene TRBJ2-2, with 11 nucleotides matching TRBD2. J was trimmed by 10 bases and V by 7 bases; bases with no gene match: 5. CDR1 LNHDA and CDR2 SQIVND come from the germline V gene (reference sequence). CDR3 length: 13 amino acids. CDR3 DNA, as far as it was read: TGTGCCAGTAACCTAGCGGGGGGAACGGAG. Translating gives CASNLAGGTE. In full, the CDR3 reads CASNLAGGTELFF. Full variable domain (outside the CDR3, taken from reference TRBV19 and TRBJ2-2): DGGITQSPKYLFRKEGQNVTLSCEQNLNHDAMYWYRQDPGQGLRLIYYSQIVNDFQKGDIAEGYSVSREKKESFPLTVTSAQKNPTAFYLCASNLAGGTELFFGEGSRLTVL.